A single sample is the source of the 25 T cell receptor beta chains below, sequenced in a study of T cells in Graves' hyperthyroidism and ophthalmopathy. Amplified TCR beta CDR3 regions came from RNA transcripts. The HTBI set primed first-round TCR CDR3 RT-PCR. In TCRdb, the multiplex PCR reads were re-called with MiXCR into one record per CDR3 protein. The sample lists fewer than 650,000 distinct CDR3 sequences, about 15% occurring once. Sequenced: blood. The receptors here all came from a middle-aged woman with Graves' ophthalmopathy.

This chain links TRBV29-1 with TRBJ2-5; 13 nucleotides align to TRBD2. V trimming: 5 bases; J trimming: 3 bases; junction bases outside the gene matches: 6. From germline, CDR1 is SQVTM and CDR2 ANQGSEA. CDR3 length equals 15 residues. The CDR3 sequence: CSVRTGTSGKETQYF. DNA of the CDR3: TGCAGCGTTAGGACCGGGACTAGCGGGAAAGAGACCCAGTACTTC.

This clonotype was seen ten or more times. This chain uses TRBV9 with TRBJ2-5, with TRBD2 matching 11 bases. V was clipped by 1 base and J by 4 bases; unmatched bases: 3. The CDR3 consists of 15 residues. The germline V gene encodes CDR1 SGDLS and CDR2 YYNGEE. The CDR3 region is CASSVFGTSGETQYF. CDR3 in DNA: TGTGCCAGCAGCGTATTTGGGACTAGCGGAGAGACCCAGTACTTC.

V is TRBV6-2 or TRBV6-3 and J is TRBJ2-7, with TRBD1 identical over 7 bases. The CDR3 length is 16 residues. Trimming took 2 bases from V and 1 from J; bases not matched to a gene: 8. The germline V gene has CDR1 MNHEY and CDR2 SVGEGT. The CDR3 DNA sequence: TGTGCCAGCAGTTACACCGGGACAGTAGAATCCTACGAGCAGTACTTC. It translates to CASSYTGTVESYEQYF.

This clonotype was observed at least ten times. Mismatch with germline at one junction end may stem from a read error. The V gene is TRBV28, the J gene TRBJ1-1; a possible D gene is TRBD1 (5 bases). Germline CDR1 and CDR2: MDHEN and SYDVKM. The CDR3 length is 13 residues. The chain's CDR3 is CANSPGGNTEAFF. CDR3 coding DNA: TGTGCCAACAGTCCCGGGGGGAACACTGAAGCTTTCTTT.

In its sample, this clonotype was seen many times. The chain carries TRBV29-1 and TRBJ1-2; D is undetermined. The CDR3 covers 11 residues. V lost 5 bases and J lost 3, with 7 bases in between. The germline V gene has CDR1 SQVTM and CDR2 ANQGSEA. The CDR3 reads CSVWRDYGYTF. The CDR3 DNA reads TGCAGCGTTTGGCGGGACTATGGCTACACCTTC.

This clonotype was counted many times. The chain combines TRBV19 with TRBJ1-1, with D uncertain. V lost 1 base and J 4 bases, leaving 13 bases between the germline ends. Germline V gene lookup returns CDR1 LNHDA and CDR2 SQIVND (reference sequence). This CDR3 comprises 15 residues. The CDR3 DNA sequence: TGTGCCAGTAGTATAGTCGAGGCTGGTAGCACTGAAGCTTTCTTT. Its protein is CASSIVEAGSTEAFF.

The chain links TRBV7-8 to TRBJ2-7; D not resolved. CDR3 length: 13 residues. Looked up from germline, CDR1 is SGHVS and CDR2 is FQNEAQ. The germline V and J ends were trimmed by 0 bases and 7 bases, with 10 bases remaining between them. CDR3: CASSLARTGEQYF. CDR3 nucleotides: TGTGCCAGCAGCTTAGCGCGGACCGGAGAGCAGTACTTC.

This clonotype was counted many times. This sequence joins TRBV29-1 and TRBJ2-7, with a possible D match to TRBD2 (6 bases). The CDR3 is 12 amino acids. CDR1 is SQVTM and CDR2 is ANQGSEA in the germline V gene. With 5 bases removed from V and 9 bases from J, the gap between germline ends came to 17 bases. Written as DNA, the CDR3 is TGCAGCGTTCAAGGGGACTCCAACGGGCAGTACTTC. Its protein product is CSVQGDSNGQYF.

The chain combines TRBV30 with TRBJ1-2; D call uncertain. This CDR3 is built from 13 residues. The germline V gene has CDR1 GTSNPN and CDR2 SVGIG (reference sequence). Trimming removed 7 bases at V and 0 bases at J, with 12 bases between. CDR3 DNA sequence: TGTGCCTTCTCCGACCTAGCTAACTATGGCTACACCTTC. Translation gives CAFSDLANYGYTF.

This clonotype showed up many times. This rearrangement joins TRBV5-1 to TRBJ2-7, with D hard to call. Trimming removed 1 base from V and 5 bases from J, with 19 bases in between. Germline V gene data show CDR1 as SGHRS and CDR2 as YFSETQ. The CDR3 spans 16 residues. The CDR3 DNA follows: TGCGCCAGCAGCTTGACCCCAGCTTACGACACCCACGAGCAGTACTTC. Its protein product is CASSLTPAYDTHEQYF.

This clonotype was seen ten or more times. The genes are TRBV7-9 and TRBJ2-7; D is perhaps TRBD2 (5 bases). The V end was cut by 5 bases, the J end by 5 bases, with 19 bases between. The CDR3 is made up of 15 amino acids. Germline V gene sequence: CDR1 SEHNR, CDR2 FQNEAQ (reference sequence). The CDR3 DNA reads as TGTGCCAGCAGCGAAGTGTTTGTCGGGATGAACGAGCAGTACTTC. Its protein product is CASSEVFVGMNEQYF.

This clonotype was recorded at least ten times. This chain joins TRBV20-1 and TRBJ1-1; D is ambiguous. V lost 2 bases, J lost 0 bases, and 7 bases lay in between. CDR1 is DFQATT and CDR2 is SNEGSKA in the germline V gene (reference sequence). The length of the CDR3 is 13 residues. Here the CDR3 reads CSARLHMNTEAFF. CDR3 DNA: TGCAGTGCTAGACTCCATATGAACACTGAAGCTTTCTTT.

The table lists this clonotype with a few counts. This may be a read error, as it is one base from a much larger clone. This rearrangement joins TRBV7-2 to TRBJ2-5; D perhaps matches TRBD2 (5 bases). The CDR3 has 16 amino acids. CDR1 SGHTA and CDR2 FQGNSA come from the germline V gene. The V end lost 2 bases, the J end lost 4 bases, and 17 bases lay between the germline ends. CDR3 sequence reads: CASSLRNLASGETQYF. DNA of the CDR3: TGTGCCAGCAGCTTAAGAAACTTAGCAAGCGGAGAGACCCAGTACTTC. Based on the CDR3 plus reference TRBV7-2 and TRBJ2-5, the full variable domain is GAGVSQSPSNKVTEKGKDVELRCDPISGHTALYWYRQSLGQGLEFLIYFQGNSAPDKSGLPSDRFSAERTGGSVSTLTIQRTQQEDSAVYLCASSLRNLASGETQYFGPGTRLLVL.

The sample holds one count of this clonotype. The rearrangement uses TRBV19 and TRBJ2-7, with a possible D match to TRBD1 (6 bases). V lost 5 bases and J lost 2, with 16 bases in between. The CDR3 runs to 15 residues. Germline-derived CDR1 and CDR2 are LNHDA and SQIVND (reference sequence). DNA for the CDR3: TGTGCCAGTAGTGTCACAGGGCAATTGACCTACGAGCAGTACTTC. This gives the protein CASSVTGQLTYEQYF.

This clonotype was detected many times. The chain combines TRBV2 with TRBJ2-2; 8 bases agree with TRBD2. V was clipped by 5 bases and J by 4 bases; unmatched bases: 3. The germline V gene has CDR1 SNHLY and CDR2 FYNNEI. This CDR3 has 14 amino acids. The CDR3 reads CASSLAGITGELFF. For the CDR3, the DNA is TGTGCCAGCAGTTTAGCGGGAATCACCGGGGAGCTGTTTTTT.

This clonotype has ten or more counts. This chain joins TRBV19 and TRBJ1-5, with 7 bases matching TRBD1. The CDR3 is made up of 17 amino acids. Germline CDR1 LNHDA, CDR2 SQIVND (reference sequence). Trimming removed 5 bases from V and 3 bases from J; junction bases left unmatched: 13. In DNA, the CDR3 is TGTGCCAGTAGTCCCCCCGCGACAGGGTCGTTCAATCAGCCCCAGCATTTT. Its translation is CASSPPATGSFNQPQHF.

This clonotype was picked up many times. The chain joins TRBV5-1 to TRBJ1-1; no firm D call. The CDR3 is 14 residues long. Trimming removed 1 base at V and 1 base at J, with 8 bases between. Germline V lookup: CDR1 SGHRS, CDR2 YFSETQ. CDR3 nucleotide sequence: TGCGCCAGCAGCTTGCGATCCCCGAACACTGAAGCTTTCTTT. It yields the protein CASSLRSPNTEAFF.

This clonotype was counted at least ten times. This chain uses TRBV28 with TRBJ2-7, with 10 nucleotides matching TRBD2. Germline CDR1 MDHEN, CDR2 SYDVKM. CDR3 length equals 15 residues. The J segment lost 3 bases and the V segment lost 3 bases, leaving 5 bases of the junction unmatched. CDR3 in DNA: TGTGCCAGCAGTTTGGCTAGCGGGAGCATCTACGAGCAGTACTTC. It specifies CASSLASGSIYEQYF.

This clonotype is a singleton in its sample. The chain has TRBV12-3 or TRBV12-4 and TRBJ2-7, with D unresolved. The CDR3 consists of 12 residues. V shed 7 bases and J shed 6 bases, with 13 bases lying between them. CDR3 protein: CASTLGRAEQYF. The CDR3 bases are TGTGCCAGCACTTTGGGTAGAGCCGAGCAGTACTTC.

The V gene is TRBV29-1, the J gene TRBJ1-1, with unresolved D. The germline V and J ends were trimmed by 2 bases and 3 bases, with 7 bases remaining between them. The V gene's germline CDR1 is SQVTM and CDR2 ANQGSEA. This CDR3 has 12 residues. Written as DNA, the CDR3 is TGCAGCGTTGAACGACAAGACACTGAAGCTTTCTTT. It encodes CSVERQDTEAFF.

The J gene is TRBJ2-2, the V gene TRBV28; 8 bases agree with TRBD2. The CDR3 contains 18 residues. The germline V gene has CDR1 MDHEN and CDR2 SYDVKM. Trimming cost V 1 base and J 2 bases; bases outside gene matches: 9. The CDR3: CASSLFDPSGRNTGELFF. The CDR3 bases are TGTGCCAGCAGTTTATTCGACCCAAGCGGGAGAAACACCGGGGAGCTGTTTTTT.

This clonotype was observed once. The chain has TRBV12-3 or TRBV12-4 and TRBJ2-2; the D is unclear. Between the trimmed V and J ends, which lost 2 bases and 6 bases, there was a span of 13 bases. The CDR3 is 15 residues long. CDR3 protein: CASSLSYSAPGELFF. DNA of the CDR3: TGTGCCAGCAGTTTATCGTACTCTGCCCCCGGGGAGCTGTTTTTT.

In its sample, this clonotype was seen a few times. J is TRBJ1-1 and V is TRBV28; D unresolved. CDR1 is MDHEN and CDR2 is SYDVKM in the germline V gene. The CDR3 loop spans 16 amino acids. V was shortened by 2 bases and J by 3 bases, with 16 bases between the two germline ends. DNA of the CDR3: TGTGCCAGCAGTTTAGGACCAGGCCCTCTTCACACTGAAGCTTTCTTT. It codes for CASSLGPGPLHTEAFF.

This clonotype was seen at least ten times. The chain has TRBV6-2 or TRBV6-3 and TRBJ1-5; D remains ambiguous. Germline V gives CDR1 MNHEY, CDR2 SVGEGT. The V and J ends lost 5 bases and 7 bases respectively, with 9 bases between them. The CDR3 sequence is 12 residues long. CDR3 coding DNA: TGTGCCAGCAGTACTTCAGAGCAGCCCCAGCATTTT. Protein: CASSTSEQPQHF.

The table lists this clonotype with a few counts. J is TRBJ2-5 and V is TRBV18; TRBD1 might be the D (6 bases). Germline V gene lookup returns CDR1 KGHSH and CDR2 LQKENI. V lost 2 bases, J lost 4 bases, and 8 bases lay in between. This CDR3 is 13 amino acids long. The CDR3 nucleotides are TGTGCCAGCTCACCAGGGGGCATAGAGACCCAGTACTTC. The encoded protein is CASSPGGIETQYF.